The clone carrying this T cell receptor beta chain was counted many times. Its antigen is still unknown. Sequencing was performed with immunoSEQ multiplex PCR; in TCRdb, only in-frame clones are kept and a portion is missing. The data show around 84,000 clones, with roughly 87% seen just once and about 15% held by the top ten. The source of the sample is a study of graft-versus-host responses after intestinal transplantation. Across the whole study: Grafts that recipients had were multivisceral, liver-intestinal, or isolated intestinal transplants. Every transplant recipient was induced with anti-thymocyte globulin, then maintained on tacrolimus and steroids for about 3 years. Broader study findings: Ileal or blood samples showed some GvH clones first, and such clones were also found in recipient marrow.

The CDR3 is 16 amino acids. V was pared by 5 bases and J by 6 bases, with 7 bases of the junction left unmatched. Germline CDR1 reads SNHLY; CDR2 reads FYNNEI. This TCR was recovered from a human donor who received an intestinal transplant. This specimen consisted of unstimulated CD8+ T cells sorted from spleen or lymph node cells, obtained before intestinal transplant. J is TRBJ2-2 and V is TRBV2, with 12 bases matching TRBD2. CDR3 nucleotides: TGTGCCAGCAGTCGGACTAGCGGGGACTTGGCCGGGGAGCTGTTTTTT. Its translation: CASSRTSGDLAGELFF. Full variable domain (missing parts from reference TRBV2 and TRBJ2-2): EPEVTQTPSHQVTQMGQEVILRCVPISNHLYFYWYRQILGQKVEFLVSFYNNEISEKSEIFDDQFSVERPDGSNFTLKIRSTKLEDSAMYFCASSRTSGDLAGELFFGEGSRLTVL.